The present T cell receptor (beta chain) was sequenced within a study of CD8+ T cells in alopecia areata. As part of sample collection, lesional scalp punch biopsies and peripheral blood were taken from alopecia areata patients. The sequencing template was cDNA reverse transcribed from extracted RNA. The assay was immunoSEQ multiplex PCR, and TCRdb's table has in-frame clones only and misses some. The data contain 110,000 or so clones, over 55% of them seen just once; the ten biggest clones take up around 23%. Study-wide results and limits: It was lesional scalp, especially alopecia totalis/universalis, that showed higher clonality than normal scalp.

This clone was picked up a small number of times. Its antigen is unknown. CDR1 is SEHNR and CDR2 is FQNEAQ in the germline V gene (reference sequence). V was trimmed by 4 bases and J by 3 bases, leaving 16 bases between them. CDR3 length equals 15 residues. The receptor was isolated from a human donor with alopecia areata. The chain links TRBV7-9 to TRBJ2-7; tentatively, D is TRBD1 or TRBD2 (5 bases each). Input material: NKG2D-low CD8+ T cells sorted from blood. The CDR3 DNA follows: TGTGCCAGCAGCTCCCCTGGGACGAGAGGCTACGAGCAGTACTTC. It translates to CASSSPGTRGYEQYF.